This T cell receptor (beta chain) was captured in a study of Graves' ophthalmopathy and Graves' hyperthyroidism. Overall study findings and caveats: An approximately 82% specificity and 87.88% sensitivity were achieved by a 13-signature model that separated ophthalmopathy from stable hyperthyroidism. Most clonotypes expanded in thyroid above 0.001 frequency were present in blood too.

Trimming pared 7 bases from V and 5 bases from J, leaving 15 bases between. CDR1 MDHEN and CDR2 SYDVKM come from the germline V gene. The CDR3 sequence is 15 residues long. RNA transcripts served as template for amplifying TCR beta CDR3 sequences. Second-round multiplex PCR came after a first-round RT-PCR that employed HTBI primers. TCRdb re-derived calls from the multiplex PCR reads in MiXCR, one entry per CDR3 protein. The data show about 500,000 distinct CDR3 sequences, 13% to 15% seen once. This clonotype was observed many times. Its target is unknown. V and J are TRBV28 and TRBJ1-6; weak D call: TRBD1 (6 bases). Sequencing input: blood. This TCR was sampled from a woman between 25 and 40 years old with Graves' ophthalmopathy. This CDR3 reads CASKLVGQNNSPLHF. The CDR3 nucleotides read TGTGCCAGCAAGTTGGTGGGACAAAATAATTCACCCCTCCACTTT.